Shown below are 24 T cell receptor beta chains from a single sample sequenced in a study of siplizumab effects on memory and regulatory T cells. This table comes from immunoSEQ multiplex PCR, and its TCRdb copy is limited to in-frame clones, with some not included. The sample includes tens of thousands of clones, about 98% of them seen just once. Sequencing was done on a sample of naive CD8+ T cells sorted from blood. The receptor source for this set is a human donor in good health.

The chain employs TRBV30 and TRBJ2-7, with D perhaps matching TRBD2 (6 bases). Trimming pared 7 bases from V and 4 bases from J, leaving 17 bases between. CDR1 is GTSNPN, CDR2 SVGIG, per germline (reference sequence). The CDR3 totals 13 residues. The CDR3 bases are TGTGCCTACTTAGGGCAGGGACTTTACGAGCAGTACTTC. Encoded protein: CAYLGQGLYEQYF. The whole variable domain, remainder taken from reference TRBV30 and TRBJ2-7, is SQTIHQWPATLVQPVGSPLSLECTVEGTSNPNLYWYRQAAGRGLQLLFYSVGIGQISSEVPQNLSASRPQDRQFILSSKKLLLSDSGFYLCAYLGQGLYEQYFGPGTRLTVT.

The chain has TRBV11-2 and TRBJ1-1; D call uncertain. The CDR3 is made up of 16 amino acids. Germline assignment: CDR1 SGHAT and CDR2 FQNNGV. V shed 0 bases and J shed 0 bases, with 11 bases lying between them. This CDR3 is CASSLDHRSLNTEAFF. The CDR3 DNA reads as TGTGCCAGCAGCTTAGATCATCGCAGCCTGAACACTGAAGCTTTCTTT.

V usage is TRBV27 and J usage is TRBJ1-2; no clear D. Germline CDR1 and CDR2: MNHEY and SMNVEV (reference sequence). The CDR3 is 15 amino acids. Deletions cut 3 bases from V and 5 bases from J, with 16 bases between. This chain's CDR3 is CASSFSLLAGYGYTF. CDR3 nucleotides: TGTGCCAGCAGTTTTAGTCTTCTGGCCGGGTATGGCTACACCTTC.

This clone was seen just once. In DNA form, the CDR3 reads TGTGCCAGCAGGACAGCCATCAGCAATCAGCCCCAGCATTTT. This encodes CASRTAISNQPQHF. The gene calls are TRBV28 and TRBJ1-5; a possible D gene is TRBD1 (5 bases). CDR1 and CDR2 from the germline V gene are MDHEN and SYDVKM. The V and J ends lost 6 bases and 1 base respectively, with 10 bases between them. The CDR3 covers 14 residues.

This rearrangement joins TRBV5-1 to TRBJ2-1; the D is unclear. Germline CDR1 is SGHRS and CDR2 is YFSETQ. The V gene lost 1 base and the J gene lost 7 bases, with 12 bases spanning the gap. This CDR3 is built from 14 residues. CDR3 amino acids: CASSLYSSWNEQFF. The CDR3 nucleotides read TGCGCCAGCAGCTTGTACTCATCTTGGAATGAGCAGTTCTTC. Full variable domain (remainder filled in from reference TRBV5-1 and TRBJ2-1): KAGVTQTPRYLIKTRGQQVTLSCSPISGHRSVSWYQQTPGQGLQFLFEYFSETQRNKGNFPGRFSGRQFSNSRSEMNVSTLELGDSALYLCASSLYSSWNEQFFGPGTRLTVL.

The rearrangement uses TRBV2 and TRBJ2-7; 8 bases align to TRBD2. CDR3 length: 13 amino acids. The V gene end was trimmed by 8 bases and the J gene end by 6 bases; junction bases not matched to a gene: 9. Germline CDR1 is SNHLY and CDR2 is FYNNEI. The CDR3 DNA reads TGTGCCAGCTCCGGGCGGGAGGACCTCGAGCAGTACTTC. Its protein is CASSGREDLEQYF.

This chain uses TRBV19 with TRBJ1-1; D perhaps matches TRBD1 (5 bases). CDR3 length: 15 amino acids. V lost 6 bases and J lost 3, with 17 bases in between. Per the germline V gene, CDR1 is LNHDA and CDR2 is SQIVND (reference sequence). This CDR3 is CASRLLGAGDTEAFF. CDR3 nucleotide sequence: TGTGCCAGTAGGCTCTTAGGGGCCGGAGACACTGAAGCTTTCTTT. Full variable domain (remainder filled in from reference TRBV19 and TRBJ1-1): DGGITQSPKYLFRKEGQNVTLSCEQNLNHDAMYWYRQDPGQGLRLIYYSQIVNDFQKGDIAEGYSVSREKKESFPLTVTSAQKNPTAFYLCASRLLGAGDTEAFFGQGTRLTVV.

V gene TRBV16 combines with J gene TRBJ1-1, with a tentative D call TRBD1 (5 bases). V lost 5 bases and J 4 bases, leaving 14 bases between the germline ends. The CDR3 covers 14 residues. Looked up from germline, CDR1 is KGHSY and CDR2 is FQNENV. The CDR3 coding sequence is TGTGCCAGCAGCGGGGGGTTCGGGCTCACTGAAGCTTTCTTT. This sequence encodes CASSGGFGLTEAFF.

V is TRBV6-6 and J is TRBJ1-1; D possibly corresponds to TRBD1 (5 bases). The length of the CDR3 is 13 residues. The germline gives CDR1 MNHNY, CDR2 SVGAGI (reference sequence). Trimming stripped 6 bases from V and 4 bases from J, with 12 bases between. The CDR3 DNA reads as TGTGCCAGCAGCCCGGGACTGCTCACTGAAGCTTTCTTT. This sequence encodes CASSPGLLTEAFF.

About this clone: The conserved phenylalanine or tryptophan normally closing the CDR3 is absent here, so this likely arose from a read error. The limits of the CDR3 on the DNA are not certain, so only TCRdb's listed CDR3 is given. This chain joins TRBV6-1 and TRBJ2-7; the table names TRBD1, a call not compared with the DNA. Germline loops: CDR1 MNHNS, CDR2 SASEGT. The CDR3 contains 16 residues when both ends are counted. CDR3 protein: CASSEAQVYGPGQGPI.

V usage is TRBV5-1 and J usage is TRBJ2-7; D might be TRBD1 or TRBD2, each matching 5 bases. This CDR3 contains 14 residues. V shed 4 bases and J shed 2 bases, with 13 bases lying between them. CDR1 SGHRS and CDR2 YFSETQ come from the germline V gene. CDR3 protein: CASSRGDGTYEQYF. For the CDR3, the DNA is TGCGCCAGCAGCCGAGGGGACGGCACCTACGAGCAGTACTTC.

This clone showed up just once. The chain has TRBV30 and TRBJ1-1; possible D gene TRBD1, 5 bases. The CDR3 contains 11 residues. The germline CDR1 and CDR2 sequences are GTSNPN and SVGIG (reference sequence). V was clipped by 2 bases and J by 8 bases, with 9 bases between them. The CDR3 DNA reads TGTGCCTGGAGTATTGGGACCGAAGCTTTCTTT. Its protein is CAWSIGTEAFF.

The chain uses TRBV6-1 and TRBJ2-7, with TRBD1 matching 7 bases. Germline assignment: CDR1 MNHNS and CDR2 SASEGT. The CDR3 spans 15 residues. Trimming took 7 bases from V and 3 from J; bases not matched to a gene: 12. For the CDR3, the DNA is TGTGCCAGCACGCAAGACAGGGCATCGGGCTACGAGCAGTACTTC. This codes for CASTQDRASGYEQYF.

The V and J genes are TRBV11-2 and TRBJ2-7; TRBD1 aligns across 8 bases. J was trimmed by 5 bases and V by 5 bases; bases with no gene match: 5. CDR3 length equals 13 residues. Germline CDR1 reads SGHAT; CDR2 reads FQNNGV. The CDR3 protein is CASSPDRAHEQYF. The CDR3 DNA follows: TGTGCCAGCAGCCCGGACAGGGCCCACGAGCAGTACTTC.

The chain is built from TRBV15 and TRBJ1-2; tentative D call: TRBD1 (5 bases). Per the germline V gene, CDR1 is LNHNV and CDR2 is YYDKDF (reference sequence). The V end was cut by 1 base, the J end by 6 bases, with 21 bases between. This CDR3 contains 17 residues. The CDR3, as DNA: TGTGCCACCAGCAGAGGAGTGCCTCTGGGGGGGAGGGATGGCTACACCTTC. Translation: CATSRGVPLGGRDGYTF.

V gene TRBV9 combines with J gene TRBJ2-1, with TRBD2 identical over 11 bases. Germline V gene sequence: CDR1 SGDLS, CDR2 YYNGEE. CDR3 size: 14 residues. V dropped 5 bases and J dropped 7; count of bases not matched to a gene: 5. Written as DNA, the CDR3 is TGTGCCAGCAGTGGAACTAGCGGGAGAAATGAGCAGTTCTTC. It specifies CASSGTSGRNEQFF.

The J gene is TRBJ1-1, the V gene TRBV20-1; unclear D gene. V was pared by 4 bases and J by 6 bases, with 9 bases between. The CDR3 covers 11 residues. Germline V gene data show CDR1 as DFQATT and CDR2 as SNEGSKA (reference sequence). CDR3: CSATPYAEAFF. CDR3 nucleotides: TGCAGTGCTACCCCATACGCTGAAGCTTTCTTT.

This chain connects TRBV6-1 to TRBJ2-7; no reliable D call. The length of the CDR3 is 12 residues. The ends were cut back, 2 bases at V and 4 bases at J, with 6 bases in the middle. In germline, CDR1 is MNHNS, CDR2 SASEGT. The CDR3 is CASSELRYEQYF. The CDR3 region has the DNA TGTGCCAGCAGTGAATTGAGATACGAGCAGTACTTC.

This clone was recorded only once. As DNA, the CDR3 is TGCGCCAGCAGCCAAGGGCTGCCCTCAACTAATGAAAAACTGTTTTTT. Translation gives CASSQGLPSTNEKLFF. The chain links TRBV4-1 to TRBJ1-4; D is unresolved. Trimming removed 1 base at V and 0 bases at J, with 9 bases between. Per germline, CDR1 MGHRA and CDR2 YSYEKL. There are 16 residues in the CDR3.

This chain connects TRBV5-4 to TRBJ2-4; 8 positions agree with TRBD1. Germline V gene data show CDR1 as SGHNT and CDR2 as YYREEE (reference sequence). The CDR3 consists of 16 residues. Trimming cost V 4 bases and J 6 bases; bases outside gene matches: 12. The CDR3: CASSQYPGQGRNIQYF. CDR3 bases: TGTGCCAGCAGCCAGTACCCCGGACAGGGTAGAAACATTCAGTACTTC.

The DNA for the CDR3 is TGTGCCAGTAGTCCTAGCGGGAGGGGCTACGAGCAGTACTTC. Protein: CASSPSGRGYEQYF. The gene calls are TRBV19 and TRBJ2-7; 12 bases align to TRBD2. V lost 5 bases to trimming and J lost 3 bases; unmatched junction nucleotides: 2. The CDR3 has 14 residues. The germline CDR1 and CDR2 sequences are LNHDA and SQIVND (reference sequence).

The chain carries TRBV4-1 and TRBJ2-5; TRBD2 agrees at 13 bases. CDR1 and CDR2 (germline): MGHRA, YSYEKL. With 0 bases clipped from V and 5 bases from J, the junction kept 3 bases outside the gene matches. The CDR3 has 16 amino acids. CDR3 nucleotide sequence: TGCGCCAGCAGCCAAGAACTAGCGGGAGGGGGTGAGACCCAGTACTTC. Residues: CASSQELAGGGETQYF.

The CDR3 sequence is CGGGYQETQYF. In DNA, the CDR3 is TGCGGGGGGGGGTACCAAGAGACCCAGTACTTC. J is TRBJ2-5 and V is TRBV20-1; 7 bases are shared with TRBD2. The CDR3 has 11 residues. Germline-derived CDR1 and CDR2 are DFQATT and SNEGSKA (reference sequence).

This chain links TRBV7-8 with TRBJ1-1; D call uncertain. Germline CDR1 SGHVS, CDR2 FQNEAQ. The CDR3 runs to 12 residues. The V gene lost 5 bases and the J gene lost 7 bases, with 11 bases spanning the gap. The CDR3 protein is CASSRGRIEAFF. The CDR3 DNA follows: TGTGCCAGCAGCCGCGGACGGATTGAAGCTTTCTTT.